The following is a T cell receptor (beta chain) sequence with its context. The sample originates from a study of shared clonotypes between healthy human individuals. Every immunoSEQ plate was one replicate of a subset's evenly spread DNA. Sequencing used immunoSEQ multiplex PCR; TCRdb keeps in-frame clones, though not all of them. The sample consists of 450,000 to 600,000 clones, 79% of them appearing once. The CDR3 contains 13 residues. The V end lost 11 bases, the J end lost 4 bases, and 18 bases lay between the germline ends. Looked up from germline, CDR1 is SEHNR and CDR2 is FQNEAQ (reference sequence).

The sequenced sample consisted of PBMCs. The genes are TRBV7-9 and TRBJ2-7; D is possibly TRBD1 or TRBD2 (6 bases each). The clonotype comes from a woman in her 40s in good health. Some clones in this sample may be carry-over from other donors' samples. The chain's CDR3 is CASRGAPDYEQYF. CDR3 DNA sequence: TGTGCCTCAAGGGGGGCCCCGGATTACGAGCAGTACTTC.